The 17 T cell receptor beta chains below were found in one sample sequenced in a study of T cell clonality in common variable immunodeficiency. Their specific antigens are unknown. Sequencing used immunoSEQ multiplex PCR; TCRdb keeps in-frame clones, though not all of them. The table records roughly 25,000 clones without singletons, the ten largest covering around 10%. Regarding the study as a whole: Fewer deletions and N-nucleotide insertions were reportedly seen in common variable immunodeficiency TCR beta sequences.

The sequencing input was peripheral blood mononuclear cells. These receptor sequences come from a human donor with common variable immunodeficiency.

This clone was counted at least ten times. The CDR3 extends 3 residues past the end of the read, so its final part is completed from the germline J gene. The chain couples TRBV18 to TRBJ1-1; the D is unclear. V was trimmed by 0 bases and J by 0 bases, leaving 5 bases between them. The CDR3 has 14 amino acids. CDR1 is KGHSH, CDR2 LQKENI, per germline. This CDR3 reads CASSPPSMNTEAFF. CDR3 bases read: TGTGCCAGCTCACCACCGAGCATGAACACTGAA. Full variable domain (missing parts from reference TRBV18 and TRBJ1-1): NAGVMQNPRHLVRRRGQEARLRCSPMKGHSHVYWYRQLPEEGLKFMVYLQKENIIDESGMPKERFSAEFPKEGPSILRIQQVVRGDSAAYFCASSPPSMNTEAFFGQGTRLTVV.

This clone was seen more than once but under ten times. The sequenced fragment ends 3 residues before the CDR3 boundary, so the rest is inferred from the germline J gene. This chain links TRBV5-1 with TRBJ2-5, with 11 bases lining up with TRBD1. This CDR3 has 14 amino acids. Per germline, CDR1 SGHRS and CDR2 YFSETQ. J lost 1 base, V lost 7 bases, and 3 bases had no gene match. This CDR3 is CASGGQGAQETQYF. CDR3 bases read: TGCGCCAGCGGCGGACAGGGGGCCCAAGAGACC.

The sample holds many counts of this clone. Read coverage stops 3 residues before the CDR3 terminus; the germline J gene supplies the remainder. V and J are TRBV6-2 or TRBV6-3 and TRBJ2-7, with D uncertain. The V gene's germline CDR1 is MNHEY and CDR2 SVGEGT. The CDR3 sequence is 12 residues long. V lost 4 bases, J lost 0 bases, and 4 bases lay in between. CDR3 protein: CASSFSSYEQYF. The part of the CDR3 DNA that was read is TGTGCCAGCAGTTTCAGCTCCTACGAG.

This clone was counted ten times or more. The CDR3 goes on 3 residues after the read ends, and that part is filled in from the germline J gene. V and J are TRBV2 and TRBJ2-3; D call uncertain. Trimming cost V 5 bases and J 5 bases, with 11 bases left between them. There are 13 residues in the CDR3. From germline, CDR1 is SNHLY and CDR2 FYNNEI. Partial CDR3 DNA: TGTGCCAGCAGTTTGTCCCTCGTAGATACG. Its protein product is CASSLSLVDT. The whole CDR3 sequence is CASSLSLVDTQYF.

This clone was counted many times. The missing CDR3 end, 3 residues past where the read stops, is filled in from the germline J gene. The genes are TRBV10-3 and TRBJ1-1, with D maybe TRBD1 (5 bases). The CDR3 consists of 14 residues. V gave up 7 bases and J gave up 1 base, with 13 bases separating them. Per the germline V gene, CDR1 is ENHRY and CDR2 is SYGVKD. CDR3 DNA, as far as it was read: TGTGCCATCAAAGGGGAGGCGACGAACACTGAA. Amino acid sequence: CAIKGEATNTE. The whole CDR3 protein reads CAIKGEATNTEAFF.

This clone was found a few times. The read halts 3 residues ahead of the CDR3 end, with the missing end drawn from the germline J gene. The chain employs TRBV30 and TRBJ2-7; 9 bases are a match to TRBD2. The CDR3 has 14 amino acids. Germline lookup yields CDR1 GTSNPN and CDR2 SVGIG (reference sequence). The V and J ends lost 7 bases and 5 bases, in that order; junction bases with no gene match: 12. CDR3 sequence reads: CAFKLSGRMNEQYF. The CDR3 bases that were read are TGTGCCTTCAAACTTAGCGGGAGAATGAACGAG. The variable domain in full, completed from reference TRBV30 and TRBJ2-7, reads SQTIHQWPATLVQPVGSPLSLECTVEGTSNPNLYWYRQAAGRGLQLLFYSVGIGQISSEVPQNLSASRPQDRQFILSSKKLLLSDSGFYLCAFKLSGRMNEQYFGPGTRLTVT.

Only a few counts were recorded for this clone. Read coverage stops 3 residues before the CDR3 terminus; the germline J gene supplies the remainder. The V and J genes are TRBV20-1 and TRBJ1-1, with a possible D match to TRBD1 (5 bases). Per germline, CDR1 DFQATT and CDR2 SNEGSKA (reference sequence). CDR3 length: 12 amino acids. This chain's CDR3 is CSVTYRPQGAFF. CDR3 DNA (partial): TGCAGTGTTACCTACCGGCCCCAGGGA.

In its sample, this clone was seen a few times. The CDR3 bases that were read are TGTGCCAGCAGCTTGAACCCACAGACCAATCAGCCC. Protein: CASSLNPQTNQP. The full CDR3 is CASSLNPQTNQPQHF. The V gene is TRBV5-5, the J gene TRBJ1-5; no definite D call. The read comes to an end 3 residues before the CDR3 does, leaving the germline J gene to fill in the end. The CDR3 has 15 residues. The germline V gene has CDR1 SGHKS and CDR2 YYEKEE (reference sequence). The V end lost 1 base, the J end lost 3 bases, and 11 bases lay between the germline ends.

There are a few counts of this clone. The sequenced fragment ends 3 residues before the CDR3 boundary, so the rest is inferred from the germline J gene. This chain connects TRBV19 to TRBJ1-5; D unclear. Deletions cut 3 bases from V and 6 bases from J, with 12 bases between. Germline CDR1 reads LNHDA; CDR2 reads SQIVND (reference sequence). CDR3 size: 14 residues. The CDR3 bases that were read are TGTGCCAGTAGTATTCCCTCCTTCGGTCAGCCC. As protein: CASSIPSFGQP. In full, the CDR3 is CASSIPSFGQPQHF.

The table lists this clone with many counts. The sequenced part of the CDR3 DNA is TGTGCCAGCAGTGAAGTGGGGGCGAATCAGCCC. This codes for CASSEVGANQP. The full CDR3 reads CASSEVGANQPQHF. This rearrangement joins TRBV2 to TRBJ1-5; possible D gene TRBD1, 6 bases. The read terminates 3 residues before the CDR3 end, so the remaining end is supplied by the germline J gene. CDR1 is SNHLY and CDR2 is FYNNEI in the germline V gene. V lost 1 base, J lost 4 bases, and 8 bases lay in between. The CDR3 is made up of 14 amino acids.

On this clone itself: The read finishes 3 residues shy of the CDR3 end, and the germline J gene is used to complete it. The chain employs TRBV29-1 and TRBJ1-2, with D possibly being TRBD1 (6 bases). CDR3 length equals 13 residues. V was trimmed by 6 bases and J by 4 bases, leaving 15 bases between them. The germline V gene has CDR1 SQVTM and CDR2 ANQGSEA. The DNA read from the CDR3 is TGCAGCGTGTCACAGGGAACGTTCTATGGC. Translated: CSVSQGTFYG. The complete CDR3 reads CSVSQGTFYGYTF.

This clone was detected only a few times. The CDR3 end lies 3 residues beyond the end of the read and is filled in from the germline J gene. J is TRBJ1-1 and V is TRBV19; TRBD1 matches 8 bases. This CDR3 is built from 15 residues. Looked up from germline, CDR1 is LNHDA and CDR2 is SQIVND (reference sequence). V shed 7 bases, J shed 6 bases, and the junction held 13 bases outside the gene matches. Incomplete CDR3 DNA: TGTGCCAGTATCCTGACAGGGGCTCCTCAGTCTGAA. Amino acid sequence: CASILTGAPQSE. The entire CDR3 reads CASILTGAPQSEAFF.

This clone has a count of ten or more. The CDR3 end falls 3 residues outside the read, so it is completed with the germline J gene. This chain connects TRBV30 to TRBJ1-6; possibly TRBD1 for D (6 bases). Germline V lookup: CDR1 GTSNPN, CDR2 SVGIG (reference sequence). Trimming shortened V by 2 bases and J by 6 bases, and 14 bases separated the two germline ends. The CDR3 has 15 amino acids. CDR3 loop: CAWSKDRRSNSPLHF. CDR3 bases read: TGTGCCTGGAGTAAGGACAGACGGAGTAATTCACCC.

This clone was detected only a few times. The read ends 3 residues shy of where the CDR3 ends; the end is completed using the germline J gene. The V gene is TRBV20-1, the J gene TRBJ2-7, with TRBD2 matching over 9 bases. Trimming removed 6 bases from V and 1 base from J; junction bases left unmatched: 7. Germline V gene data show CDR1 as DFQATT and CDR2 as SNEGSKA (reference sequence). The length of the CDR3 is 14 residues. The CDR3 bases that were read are TGCAGTGCAACACGCGGGGGGGATTCCTACGAG. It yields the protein CSATRGGDSYE. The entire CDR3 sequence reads CSATRGGDSYEQYF.

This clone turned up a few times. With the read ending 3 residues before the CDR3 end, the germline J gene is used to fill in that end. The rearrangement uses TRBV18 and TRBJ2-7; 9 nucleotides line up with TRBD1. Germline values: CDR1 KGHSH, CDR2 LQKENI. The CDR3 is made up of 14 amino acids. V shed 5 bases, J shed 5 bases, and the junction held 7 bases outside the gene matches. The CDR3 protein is CASSRDRAFNEQYF. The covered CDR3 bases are TGTGCCAGCTCAAGGGACAGGGCCTTTAACGAG.

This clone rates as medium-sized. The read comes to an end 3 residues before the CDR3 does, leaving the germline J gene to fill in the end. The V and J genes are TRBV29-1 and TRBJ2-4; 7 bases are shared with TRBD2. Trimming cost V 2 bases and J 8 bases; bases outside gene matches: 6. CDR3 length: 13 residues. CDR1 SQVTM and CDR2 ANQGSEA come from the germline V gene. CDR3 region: CSVEPWGGDIQYF. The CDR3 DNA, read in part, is TGCAGCGTTGAACCATGGGGGGGGGACATT.

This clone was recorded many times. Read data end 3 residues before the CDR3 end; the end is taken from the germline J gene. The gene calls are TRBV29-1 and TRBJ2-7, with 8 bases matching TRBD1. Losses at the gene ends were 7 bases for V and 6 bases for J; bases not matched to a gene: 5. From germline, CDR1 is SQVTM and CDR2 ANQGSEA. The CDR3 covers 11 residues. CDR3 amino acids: CSGYRGAEQYF. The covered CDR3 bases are TGCAGCGGGTACAGGGGGGCCGAG.